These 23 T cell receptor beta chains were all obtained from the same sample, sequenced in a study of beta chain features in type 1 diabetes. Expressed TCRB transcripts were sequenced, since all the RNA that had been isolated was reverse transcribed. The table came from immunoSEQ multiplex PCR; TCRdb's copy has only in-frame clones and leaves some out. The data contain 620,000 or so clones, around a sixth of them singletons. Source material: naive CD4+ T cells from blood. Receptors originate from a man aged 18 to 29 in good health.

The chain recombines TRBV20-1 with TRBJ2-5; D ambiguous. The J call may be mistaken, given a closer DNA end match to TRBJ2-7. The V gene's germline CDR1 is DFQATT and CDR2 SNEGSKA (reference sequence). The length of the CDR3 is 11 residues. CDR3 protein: CSARESYEQYF. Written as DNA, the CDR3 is TGCAGTGCTAGAGAGTCCTACGAGCAGTACTTC.

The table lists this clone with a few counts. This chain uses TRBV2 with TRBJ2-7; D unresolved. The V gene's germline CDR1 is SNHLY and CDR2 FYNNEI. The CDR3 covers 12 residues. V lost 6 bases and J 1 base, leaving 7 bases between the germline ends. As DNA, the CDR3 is TGTGCCAGCAGGTACGGTTCCTACGAGCAGTACTTC. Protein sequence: CASRYGSYEQYF.

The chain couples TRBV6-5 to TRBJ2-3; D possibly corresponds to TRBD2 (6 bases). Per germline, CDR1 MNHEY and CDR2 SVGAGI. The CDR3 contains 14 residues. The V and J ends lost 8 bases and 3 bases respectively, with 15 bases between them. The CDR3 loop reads CASVGGTGTDTQYF. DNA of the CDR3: TGTGCCAGCGTAGGAGGGACTGGAACAGATACGCAGTATTTT.

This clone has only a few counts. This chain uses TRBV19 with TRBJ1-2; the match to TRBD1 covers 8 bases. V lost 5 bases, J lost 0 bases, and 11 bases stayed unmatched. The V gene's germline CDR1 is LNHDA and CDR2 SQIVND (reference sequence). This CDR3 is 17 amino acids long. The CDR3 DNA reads TGTGCCAGTAGTTCGGGACAGGTTGGAGGAGCTAACTATGGCTACACCTTC. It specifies CASSSGQVGGANYGYTF.

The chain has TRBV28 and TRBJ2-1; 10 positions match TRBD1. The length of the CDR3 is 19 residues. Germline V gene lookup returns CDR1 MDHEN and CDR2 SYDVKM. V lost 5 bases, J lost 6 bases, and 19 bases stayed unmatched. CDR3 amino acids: CASSQGTGVWGLKTNEQFF. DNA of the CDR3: TGTGCCAGCAGTCAAGGGACAGGGGTTTGGGGCTTGAAAACCAATGAGCAGTTCTTC.

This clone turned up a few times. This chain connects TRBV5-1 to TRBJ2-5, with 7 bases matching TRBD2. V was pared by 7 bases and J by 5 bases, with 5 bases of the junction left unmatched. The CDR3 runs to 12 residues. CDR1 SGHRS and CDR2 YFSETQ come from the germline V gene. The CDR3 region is CASSWGGETQYF. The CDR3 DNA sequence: TGCGCCAGCTCCTGGGGAGGGGAGACCCAGTACTTC.

CDR3 nucleotide sequence: TGTGCCAGCGGTCGGGTTACCCAGTACTTC. Translation gives CASGRVTQYF. The chain combines TRBV28 with TRBJ2-7, with D unclear. V dropped 8 bases and J dropped 10 bases, with 12 bases sitting between them. The CDR3 length is 10 residues. Germline-derived CDR1 and CDR2 are MDHEN and SYDVKM.

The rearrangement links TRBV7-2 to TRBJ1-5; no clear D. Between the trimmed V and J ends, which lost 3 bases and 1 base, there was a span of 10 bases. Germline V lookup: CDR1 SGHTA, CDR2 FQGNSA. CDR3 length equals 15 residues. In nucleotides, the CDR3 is TGTGCCAGCAGCTTGGGCACGTCAAGCAATCAGCCCCAGCATTTT. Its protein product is CASSLGTSSNQPQHF.

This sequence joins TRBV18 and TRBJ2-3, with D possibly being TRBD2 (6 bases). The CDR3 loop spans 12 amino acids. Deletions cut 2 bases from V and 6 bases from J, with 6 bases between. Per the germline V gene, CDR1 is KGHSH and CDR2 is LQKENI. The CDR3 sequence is CASSPGRDTQYF. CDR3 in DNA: TGTGCCAGCTCACCAGGGAGGGATACGCAGTATTTT.

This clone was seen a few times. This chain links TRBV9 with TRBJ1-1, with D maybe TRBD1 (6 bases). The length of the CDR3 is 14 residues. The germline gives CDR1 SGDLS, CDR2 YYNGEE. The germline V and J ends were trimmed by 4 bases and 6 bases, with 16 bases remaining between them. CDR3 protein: CASSPPGGRAEAFF. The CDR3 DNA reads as TGTGCCAGCAGCCCTCCCGGGGGGCGGGCTGAAGCTTTCTTT. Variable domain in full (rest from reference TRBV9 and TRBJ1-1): DSGVTQTPKHLITATGQRVTLRCSPRSGDLSVYWYQQSLDQGLQFLIQYYNGEERAKGNILERFSAQQFPDLHSELNLSSLELGDSALYFCASSPPGGRAEAFFGQGTRLTVV.

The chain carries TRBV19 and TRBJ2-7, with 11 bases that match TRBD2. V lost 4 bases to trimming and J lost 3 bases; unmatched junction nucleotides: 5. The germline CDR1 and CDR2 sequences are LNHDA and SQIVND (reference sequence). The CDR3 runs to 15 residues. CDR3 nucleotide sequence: TGTGCCAGTAGTAGACGACTAGCGGGGATCTACGAGCAGTACTTC. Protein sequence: CASSRRLAGIYEQYF.

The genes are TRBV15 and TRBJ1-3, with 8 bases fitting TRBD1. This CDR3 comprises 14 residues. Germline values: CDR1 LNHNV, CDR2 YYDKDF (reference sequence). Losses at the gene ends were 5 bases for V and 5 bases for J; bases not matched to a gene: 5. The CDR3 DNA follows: TGTGCCACCAGCTTGGACAGGGCAAGAAACACCATATATTTT. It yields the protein CATSLDRARNTIYF. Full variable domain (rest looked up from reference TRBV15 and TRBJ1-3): DAMVIQNPRYQVTQFGKPVTLSCSQTLNHNVMYWYQQKSSQAPKLLFHYYDKDFNNEADTPDNFQSRRPNTSFCFLDIRSPGLGDTAMYLCATSLDRARNTIYFGEGSWLTVV.

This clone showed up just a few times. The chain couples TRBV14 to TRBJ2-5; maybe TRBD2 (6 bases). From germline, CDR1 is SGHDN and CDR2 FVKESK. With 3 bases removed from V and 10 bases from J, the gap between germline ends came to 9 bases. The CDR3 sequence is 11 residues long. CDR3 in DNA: TGTGCCAGCAGCCATGGGGAGGTCCAGTACTTC. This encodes CASSHGEVQYF.

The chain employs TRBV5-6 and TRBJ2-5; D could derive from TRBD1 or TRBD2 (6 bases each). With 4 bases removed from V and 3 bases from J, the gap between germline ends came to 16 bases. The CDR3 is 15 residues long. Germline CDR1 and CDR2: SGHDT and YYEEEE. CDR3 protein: CASSPDWGAKETQYF. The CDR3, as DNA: TGTGCCAGCAGCCCTGATTGGGGGGCGAAAGAGACCCAGTACTTC.

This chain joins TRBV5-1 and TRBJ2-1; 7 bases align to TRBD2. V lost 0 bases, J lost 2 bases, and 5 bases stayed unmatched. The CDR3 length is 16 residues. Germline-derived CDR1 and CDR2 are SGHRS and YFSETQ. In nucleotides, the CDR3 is TGCGCCAGCAGCTTGGCGCTAGCGGAGCCCTACAATGAGCAGTTCTTC. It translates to CASSLALAEPYNEQFF.

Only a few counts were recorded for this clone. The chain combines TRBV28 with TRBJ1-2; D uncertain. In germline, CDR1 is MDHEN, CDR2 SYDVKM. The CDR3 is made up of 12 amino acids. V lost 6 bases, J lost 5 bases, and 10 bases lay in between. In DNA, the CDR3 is TGTGCCAGCAGCCTTGACATATATGGCTACACCTTC. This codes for CASSLDIYGYTF.

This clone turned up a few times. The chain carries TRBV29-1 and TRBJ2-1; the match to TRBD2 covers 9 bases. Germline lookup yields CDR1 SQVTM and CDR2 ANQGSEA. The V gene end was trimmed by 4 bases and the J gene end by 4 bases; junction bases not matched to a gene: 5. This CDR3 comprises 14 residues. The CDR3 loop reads CSVVYLAGYNEQFF. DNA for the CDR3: TGCAGCGTTGTGTACCTAGCGGGATACAATGAGCAGTTCTTC.

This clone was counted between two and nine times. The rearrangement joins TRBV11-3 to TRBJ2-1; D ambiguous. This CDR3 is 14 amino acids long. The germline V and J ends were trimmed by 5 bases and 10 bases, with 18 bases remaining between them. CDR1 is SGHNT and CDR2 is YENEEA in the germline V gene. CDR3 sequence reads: CASSPGASSREQFF. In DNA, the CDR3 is TGTGCCAGCAGCCCCGGAGCCAGCTCGAGGGAGCAGTTCTTC.

CDR3 in DNA: TGTGCCAGCAGCTTGAAGATCAAGCGGGGGACCAGAGGGACCCAGTACTTC. Translation gives CASSLKIKRGTRGTQYF. The rearrangement uses TRBV5-6 and TRBJ2-5; 8 nucleotides agree with TRBD2. J gave up 7 bases and V 1 base, and 15 bases lay outside the gene matches. Germline V gene data show CDR1 as SGHDT and CDR2 as YYEEEE. This CDR3 spans 17 amino acids.

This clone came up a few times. The CDR3 DNA sequence: TGTGCCAGCAGGATACGACAGAGCTCCTATAATTCACCCCTCCACTTT. Protein product: CASRIRQSSYNSPLHF. J is TRBJ1-6 and V is TRBV28; weak D call: TRBD1 (5 bases). Looked up from germline, CDR1 is MDHEN and CDR2 is SYDVKM. V was clipped by 6 bases and J by 0 bases, with 12 bases between them. This CDR3 is 16 amino acids long.

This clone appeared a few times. The CDR3, as DNA: TGTGCCAGCAGCTTAGGCAGACCCACTGAAGCTTTCTTT. It translates to CASSLGRPTEAFF. The rearrangement uses TRBV11-2 and TRBJ1-1, with D hard to call. The CDR3 is 13 residues long. Germline V gene lookup returns CDR1 SGHAT and CDR2 FQNNGV. With 1 base removed from V and 4 bases from J, the gap between germline ends came to 7 bases.

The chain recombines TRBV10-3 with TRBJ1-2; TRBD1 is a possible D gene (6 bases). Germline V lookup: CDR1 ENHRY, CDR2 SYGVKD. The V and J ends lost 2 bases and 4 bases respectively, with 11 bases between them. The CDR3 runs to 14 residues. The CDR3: CAISEEGGGYGYTF. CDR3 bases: TGTGCCATCAGTGAGGAAGGGGGAGGCTATGGCTACACCTTC.

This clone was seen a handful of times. CDR3 amino acids: CASSFLRRGKNIQYF. CDR3 in DNA: TGTGCCAGCAGTTTCCTCAGGCGGGGGAAAAACATTCAGTACTTC. This rearrangement joins TRBV28 to TRBJ2-4, with TRBD2 matching 7 bases. V dropped 3 bases and J dropped 4; count of bases not matched to a gene: 6. CDR1 and CDR2 from the germline V gene are MDHEN and SYDVKM. CDR3 length equals 15 residues.